This T cell receptor beta chain was sequenced for a study of blood T cells in healthy people across ages. For the study at large: Through template switching, about one barcoded beta molecule was captured per two T cells, as measured in model experiments.

This clonotype was seen ten or more times. Each sample yielded at least 6 million isolated PBMCs. A second roughly 6 to 12 cycle PCR used barcoded and J-beta primers. MiXCR, run by TCRdb on the 5' RACE reads, gives a single entry per CDR3 protein. The sample lists fewer than 700,000 distinct CDR3 sequences, about 45% seen once, with roughly 24% in the top ten. This TCR derives from a man aged 80 or over in good health. The sample was blood.

The CDR3, as DNA: TGTGCCAGCAGTGACGGTCAGACACATCCCATCTATGGCTACACCTTC. Translation: CASSDGQTHPIYGYTF. V is TRBV6-1 and J is TRBJ1-2; D unresolved. Germline CDR1 is MNHNS and CDR2 is SASEGT. V was trimmed by 3 bases and J by 4 bases, leaving 18 bases between them. The CDR3 contains 16 residues.